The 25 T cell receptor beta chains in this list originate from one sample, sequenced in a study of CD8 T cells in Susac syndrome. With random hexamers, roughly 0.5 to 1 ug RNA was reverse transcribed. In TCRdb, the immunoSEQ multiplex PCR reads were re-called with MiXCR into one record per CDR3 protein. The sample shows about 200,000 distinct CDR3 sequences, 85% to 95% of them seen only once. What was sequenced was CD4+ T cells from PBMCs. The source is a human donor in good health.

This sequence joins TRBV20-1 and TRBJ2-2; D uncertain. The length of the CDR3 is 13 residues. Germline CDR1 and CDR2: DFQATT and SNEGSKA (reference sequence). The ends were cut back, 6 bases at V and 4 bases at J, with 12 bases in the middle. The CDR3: CSAKEWTTGELFF. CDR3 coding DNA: TGCAGTGCGAAGGAGTGGACCACCGGGGAGCTGTTTTTT.

The CDR3 nucleotides are TGCAGCTGTGGACAGGAAAATCAGCCCCAGCATTTT. Amino acids: CSCGQENQPQHF. V usage is TRBV29-1 and J usage is TRBJ1-5; 7 bases agree with TRBD1. Germline V lookup: CDR1 SQVTM, CDR2 ANQGSEA. This CDR3 is 12 amino acids long. V shed 8 bases and J 4 bases; nucleotides not matched to a gene: 5.

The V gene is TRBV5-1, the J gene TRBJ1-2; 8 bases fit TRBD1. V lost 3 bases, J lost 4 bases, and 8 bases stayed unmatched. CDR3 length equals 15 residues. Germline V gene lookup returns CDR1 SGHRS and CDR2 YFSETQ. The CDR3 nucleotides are TGCGCCAGCAGCTGGACCGGACAGGGCGGCTATGGCTACACCTTC. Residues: CASSWTGQGGYGYTF.

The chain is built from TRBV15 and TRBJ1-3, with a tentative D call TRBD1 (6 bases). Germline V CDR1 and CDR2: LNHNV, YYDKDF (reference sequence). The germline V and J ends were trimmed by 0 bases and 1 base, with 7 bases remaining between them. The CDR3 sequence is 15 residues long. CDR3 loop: CATSRDTGSGNTIYF. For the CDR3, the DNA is TGTGCCACCAGCAGAGATACAGGGTCTGGAAACACCATATATTTT.

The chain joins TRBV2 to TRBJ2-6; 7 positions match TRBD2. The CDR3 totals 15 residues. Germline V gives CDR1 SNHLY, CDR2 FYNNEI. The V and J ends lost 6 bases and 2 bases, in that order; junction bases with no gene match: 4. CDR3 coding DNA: TGTGCCAGCAGCGGGGGGTTAGCTGGGGCCAACGTCCTGACTTTC. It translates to CASSGGLAGANVLTF. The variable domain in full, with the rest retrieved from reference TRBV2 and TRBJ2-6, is EPEVTQTPSHQVTQMGQEVILRCVPISNHLYFYWYRQILGQKVEFLVSFYNNEISEKSEIFDDQFSVERPDGSNFTLKIRSTKLEDSAMYFCASSGGLAGANVLTFGAGSRLTVL.

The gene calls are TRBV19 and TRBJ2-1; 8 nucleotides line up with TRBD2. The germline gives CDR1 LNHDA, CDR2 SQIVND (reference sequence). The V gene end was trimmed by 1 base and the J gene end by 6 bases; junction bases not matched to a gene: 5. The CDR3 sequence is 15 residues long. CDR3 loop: CASSIALAEINEQFF. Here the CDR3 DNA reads TGTGCCAGTAGTATAGCACTAGCGGAGATCAATGAGCAGTTCTTC.

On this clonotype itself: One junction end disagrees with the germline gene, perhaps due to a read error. The CDR3 nucleotides are TGTGCCAGCAGCGGGGGGGCCGACTCGCAACTGAACTTC. This sequence encodes CASSGGADSQLNF. V and J are TRBV9 and TRBJ2-4, with D tentatively TRBD1 or TRBD2 (6 bases each). This CDR3 has 13 residues. CDR1 is SGDLS, CDR2 YYNGEE, per germline.

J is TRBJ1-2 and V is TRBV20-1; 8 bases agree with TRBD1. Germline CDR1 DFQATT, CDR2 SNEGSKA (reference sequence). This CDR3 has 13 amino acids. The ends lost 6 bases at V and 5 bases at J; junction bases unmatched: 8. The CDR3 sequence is CSAPLQGVYGYTF. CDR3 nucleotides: TGCAGTGCGCCTTTACAGGGGGTATATGGCTACACCTTC.

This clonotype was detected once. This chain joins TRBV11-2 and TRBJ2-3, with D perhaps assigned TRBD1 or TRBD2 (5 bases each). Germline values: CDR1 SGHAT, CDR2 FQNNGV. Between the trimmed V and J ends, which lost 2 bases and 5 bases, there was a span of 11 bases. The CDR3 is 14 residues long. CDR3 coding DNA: TGTGCCAGCAGCTTAAGAATGGGGGAAGATACGCAGTATTTT. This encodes CASSLRMGEDTQYF. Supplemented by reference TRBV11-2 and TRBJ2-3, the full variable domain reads EAGVAQSPRYKIIEKRQSVAFWCNPISGHATLYWYQQILGQGPKLLIQFQNNGVVDDSQLPKDRFSAERLKGVDSTLKIQPAKLEDSAVYLCASSLRMGEDTQYFGPGTRLTVL.

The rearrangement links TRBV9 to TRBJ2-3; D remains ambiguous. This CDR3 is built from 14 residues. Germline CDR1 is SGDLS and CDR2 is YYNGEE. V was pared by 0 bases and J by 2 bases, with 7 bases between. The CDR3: CASSVVLDTDTQYF. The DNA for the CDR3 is TGTGCCAGCAGCGTAGTGCTCGACACAGATACGCAGTATTTT.

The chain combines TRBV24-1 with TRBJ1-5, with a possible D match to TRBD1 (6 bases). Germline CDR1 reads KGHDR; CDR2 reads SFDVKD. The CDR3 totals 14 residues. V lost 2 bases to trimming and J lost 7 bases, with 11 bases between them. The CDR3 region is CATSDSGAGQPQHF. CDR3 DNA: TGTGCCACCAGTGATTCAGGGGCGGGACAGCCCCAGCATTTT.

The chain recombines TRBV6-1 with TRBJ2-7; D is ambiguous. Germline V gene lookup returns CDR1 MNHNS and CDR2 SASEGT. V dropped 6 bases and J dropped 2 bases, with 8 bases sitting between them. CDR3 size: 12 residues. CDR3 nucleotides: TGTGCCAGCAGGAAAAGGACCTACGAGCAGTACTTC. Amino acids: CASRKRTYEQYF.

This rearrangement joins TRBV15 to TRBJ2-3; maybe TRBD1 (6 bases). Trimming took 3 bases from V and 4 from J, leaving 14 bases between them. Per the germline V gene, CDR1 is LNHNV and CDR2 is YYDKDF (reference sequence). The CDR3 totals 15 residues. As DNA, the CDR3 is TGTGCCACCAGCAGCTACAGGGAGTCGGCAGATACGCAGTATTTT. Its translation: CATSSYRESADTQYF.

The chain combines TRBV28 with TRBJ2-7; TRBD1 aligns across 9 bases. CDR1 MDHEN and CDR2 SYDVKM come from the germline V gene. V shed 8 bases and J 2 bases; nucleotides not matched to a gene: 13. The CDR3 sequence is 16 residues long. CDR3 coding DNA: TGTGCCAGCGGTAGACCTCCGGGACAGGGACCCTACGAGCAGTACGTC. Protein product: CASGRPPGQGPYEQYV.

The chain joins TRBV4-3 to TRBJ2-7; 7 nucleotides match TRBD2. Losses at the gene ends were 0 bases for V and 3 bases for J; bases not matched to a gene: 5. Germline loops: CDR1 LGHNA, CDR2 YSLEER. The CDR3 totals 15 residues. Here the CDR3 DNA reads TGCGCCAGCAGCCAAGATCGGCAGCGGGGCTACGAGCAGTACTTC. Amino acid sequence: CASSQDRQRGYEQYF.

CDR3 coding DNA: TGTGCCAGCAGCTTAGATTCCGCCGGGAACACTGAAGCTTTCTTT. Translation: CASSLDSAGNTEAFF. V and J are TRBV7-2 and TRBJ1-1; D is uncertain. Trimming cost V 1 base and J 1 base, with 10 bases left between them. This CDR3 comprises 15 residues. The germline V gene encodes CDR1 SGHTA and CDR2 FQGNSA. Supplemented by reference TRBV7-2 and TRBJ1-1, the full variable domain reads GAGVSQSPSNKVTEKGKDVELRCDPISGHTALYWYRQSLGQGLEFLIYFQGNSAPDKSGLPSDRFSAERTGGSVSTLTIQRTQQEDSAVYLCASSLDSAGNTEAFFGQGTRLTVV.

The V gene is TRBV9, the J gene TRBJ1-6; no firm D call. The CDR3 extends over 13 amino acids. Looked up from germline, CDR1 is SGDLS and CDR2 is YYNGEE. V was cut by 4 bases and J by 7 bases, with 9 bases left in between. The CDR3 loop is CASSYRLNSPLHF. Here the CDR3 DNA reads TGTGCCAGCAGCTACCGGCTGAATTCACCCCTCCACTTT.

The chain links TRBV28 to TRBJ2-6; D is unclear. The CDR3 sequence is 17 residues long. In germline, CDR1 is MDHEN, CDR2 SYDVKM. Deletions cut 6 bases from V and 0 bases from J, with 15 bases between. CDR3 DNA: TGTGCCAGCAGCACGATCTTTGGGGTCTCTGGGGCCAACGTCCTGACTTTC. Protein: CASSTIFGVSGANVLTF.

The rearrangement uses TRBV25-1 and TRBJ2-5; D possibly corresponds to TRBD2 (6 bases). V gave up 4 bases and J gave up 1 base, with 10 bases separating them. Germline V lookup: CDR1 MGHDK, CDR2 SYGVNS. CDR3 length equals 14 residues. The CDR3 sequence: CASSGLAPQETQYF. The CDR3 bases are TGTGCCAGCAGTGGTCTAGCGCCCCAAGAGACCCAGTACTTC.

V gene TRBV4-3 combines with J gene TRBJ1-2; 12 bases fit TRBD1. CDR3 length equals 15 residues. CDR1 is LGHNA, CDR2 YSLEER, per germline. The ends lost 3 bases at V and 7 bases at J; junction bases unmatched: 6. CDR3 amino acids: CASSQDRDRGRGYTF. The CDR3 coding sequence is TGCGCCAGCAGCCAGGACCGGGACAGGGGGCGTGGCTACACCTTC.

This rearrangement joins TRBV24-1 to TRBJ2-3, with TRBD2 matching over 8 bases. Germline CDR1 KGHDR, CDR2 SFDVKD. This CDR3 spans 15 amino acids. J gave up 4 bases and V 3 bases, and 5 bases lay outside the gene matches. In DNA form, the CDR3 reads TGTGCCACCAGTGATGTGAGCGGGAGCCCAGATACGCAGTATTTT. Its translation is CATSDVSGSPDTQYF.

CDR3: CASSLSRQRFSYEQYV. The CDR3 DNA is TGTGCCAGCAGTTTATCCCGACAGAGGTTCAGCTACGAGCAGTACGTC. The genes are TRBV27 and TRBJ2-7; D is possibly TRBD1 (5 bases). Germline assignment: CDR1 MNHEY and CDR2 SMNVEV (reference sequence). The germline V and J ends were trimmed by 0 bases and 3 bases, with 15 bases remaining between them. The CDR3 has 16 residues.

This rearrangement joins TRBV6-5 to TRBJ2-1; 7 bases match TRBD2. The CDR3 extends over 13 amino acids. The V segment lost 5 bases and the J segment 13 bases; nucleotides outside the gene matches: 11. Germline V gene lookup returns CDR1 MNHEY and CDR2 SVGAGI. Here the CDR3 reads CASSQGSGRNQFF. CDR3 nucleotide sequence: TGTGCCAGCAGTCAGGGTAGCGGGCGAAACCAGTTCTTC.

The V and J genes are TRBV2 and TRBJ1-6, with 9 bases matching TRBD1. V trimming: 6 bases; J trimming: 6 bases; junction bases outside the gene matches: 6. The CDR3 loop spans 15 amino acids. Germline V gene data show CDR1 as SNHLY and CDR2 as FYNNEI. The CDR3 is CASSPRQGVNSPLHF. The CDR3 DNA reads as TGTGCCAGCAGCCCTCGACAGGGGGTTAATTCACCCCTCCACTTT. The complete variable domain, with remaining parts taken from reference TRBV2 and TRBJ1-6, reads EPEVTQTPSHQVTQMGQEVILRCVPISNHLYFYWYRQILGQKVEFLVSFYNNEISEKSEIFDDQFSVERPDGSNFTLKIRSTKLEDSAMYFCASSPRQGVNSPLHFGNGTRLTVT.

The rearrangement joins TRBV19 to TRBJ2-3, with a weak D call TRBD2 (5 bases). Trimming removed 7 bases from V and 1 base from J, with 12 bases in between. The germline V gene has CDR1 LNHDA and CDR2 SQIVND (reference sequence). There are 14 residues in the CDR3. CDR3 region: CASNPSIGTDTQYF. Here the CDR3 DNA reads TGTGCCAGTAACCCTAGCATCGGCACAGATACGCAGTATTTT.